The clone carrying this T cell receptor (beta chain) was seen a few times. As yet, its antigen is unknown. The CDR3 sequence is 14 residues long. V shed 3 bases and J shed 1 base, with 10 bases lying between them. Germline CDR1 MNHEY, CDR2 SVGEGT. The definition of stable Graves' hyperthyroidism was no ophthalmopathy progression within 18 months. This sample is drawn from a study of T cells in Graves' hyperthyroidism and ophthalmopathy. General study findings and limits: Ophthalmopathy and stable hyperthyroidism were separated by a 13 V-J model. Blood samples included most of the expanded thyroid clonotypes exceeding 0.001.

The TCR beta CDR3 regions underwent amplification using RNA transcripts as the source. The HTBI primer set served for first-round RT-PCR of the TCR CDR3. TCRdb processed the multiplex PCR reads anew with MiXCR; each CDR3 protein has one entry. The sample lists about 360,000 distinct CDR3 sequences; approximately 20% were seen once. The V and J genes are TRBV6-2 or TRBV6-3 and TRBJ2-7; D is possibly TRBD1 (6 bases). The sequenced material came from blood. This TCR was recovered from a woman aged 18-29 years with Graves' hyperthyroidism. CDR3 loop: CASSYPTGSYEQYF. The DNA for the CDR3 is TGTGCCAGCAGTTATCCCACAGGGTCCTACGAGCAGTACTTC.